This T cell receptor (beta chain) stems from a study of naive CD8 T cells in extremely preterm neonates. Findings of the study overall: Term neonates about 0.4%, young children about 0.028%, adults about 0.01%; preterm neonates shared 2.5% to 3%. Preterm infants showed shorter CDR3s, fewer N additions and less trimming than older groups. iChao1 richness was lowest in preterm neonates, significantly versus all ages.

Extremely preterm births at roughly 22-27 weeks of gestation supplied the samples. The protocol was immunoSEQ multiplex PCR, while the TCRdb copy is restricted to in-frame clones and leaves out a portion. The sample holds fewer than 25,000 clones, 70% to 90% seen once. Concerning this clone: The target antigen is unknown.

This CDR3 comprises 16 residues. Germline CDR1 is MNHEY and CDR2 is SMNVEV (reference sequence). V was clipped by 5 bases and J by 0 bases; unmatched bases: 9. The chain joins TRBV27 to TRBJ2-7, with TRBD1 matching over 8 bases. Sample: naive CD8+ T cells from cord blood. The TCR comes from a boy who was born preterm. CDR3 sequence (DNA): TGTGCCAGCAGTGGTTACGGGACAGGAAACTCCTACGAGCAGTACTTC. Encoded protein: CASSGYGTGNSYEQYF.